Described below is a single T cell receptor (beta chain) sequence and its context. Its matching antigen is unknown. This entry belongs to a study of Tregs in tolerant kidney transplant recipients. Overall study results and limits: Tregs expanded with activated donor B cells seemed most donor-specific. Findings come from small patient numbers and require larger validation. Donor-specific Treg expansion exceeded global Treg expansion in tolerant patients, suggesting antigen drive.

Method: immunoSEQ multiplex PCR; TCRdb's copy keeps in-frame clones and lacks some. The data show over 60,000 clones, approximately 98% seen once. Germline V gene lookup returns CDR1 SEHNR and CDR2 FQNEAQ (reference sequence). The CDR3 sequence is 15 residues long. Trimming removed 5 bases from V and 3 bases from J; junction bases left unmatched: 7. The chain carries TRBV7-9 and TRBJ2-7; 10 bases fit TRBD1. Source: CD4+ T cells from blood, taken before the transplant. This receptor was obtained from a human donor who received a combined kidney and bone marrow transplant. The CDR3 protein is CASSPGQGKYYEQYF. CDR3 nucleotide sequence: TGTGCCAGCAGCCCGGGACAGGGGAAATACTACGAGCAGTACTTC.